Sequencing of this TCR beta chain was carried out in a study of regulatory T cells in long-lasting Graves disease. CDR1 and CDR2 (germline): SEHNR, FQNEAQ (reference sequence). The CDR3 extends over 17 amino acids. About this clonotype: One end of the junction does not line up with germline, which may come from a read error.

As to time point: newly diagnosed GD, antithyroid drugs for less than 3 months. Extracted RNA from PBMCs served as the source of the TCR library. To make TCR beta libraries, researchers used iRepertoire HTBI primers and Arm-PCR of CDR3 regions. MiXCR, run by TCRdb on the multiplex PCR reads, gives a single entry per CDR3 protein. The sample includes approximately 350,000 distinct CDR3 sequences, roughly 10% of them seen just once. These same data were also listed under a study on T cells in Graves' hyperthyroidism and ophthalmopathy.

The source is a woman aged 18-29 years with Graves disease. The gene calls are TRBV7-9 and TRBJ2-7, with D possibly being TRBD2 (7 bases). The material sequenced was peripheral blood mononuclear cells (PBMCs), taken at new diagnosis, from a patient treated with antithyroid drugs. CDR3 in amino acids: CASSFRPRGGGPYKQYF. CDR3 nucleotides: TGTGCCAGCTCCTTCCGGCCGCGGGGCGGGGGCCCCTACAAGCAGTACTTC.